The 21 T cell receptor beta chains reported below all come from one sample, sequenced in a study of T cells in Graves' hyperthyroidism and ophthalmopathy (dated by TCRdb to 2018 to 2020). The method was multiplex PCR. For sequencing, an Illumina HiSeq 2000 was employed. The TCR beta CDR3 regions were amplified from the RNA transcripts. The first round of RT-PCR for the TCR CDR3 was performed with the HTBI primer set and the Qiagen OneStep RT-PCR kit. TCRdb reran the public reads through fastp at Q25 and MiXCR, keeping productive beta chains. Merged by CDR3 protein, the rows form single entries marked with the most common genes and DNA. Across this sample there are around 340,000 distinct CDR3 sequences, with 15% to 20% seen only once. The ten largest clones capture roughly 16% of the sample. Sequencing was done on a sample of blood. These TCRs come from a woman in her thirties or forties with Graves' ophthalmopathy.

This clonotype appeared many times. The chain has TRBV7-2 and TRBJ1-5, with 7 bases that match TRBD1. There are 15 residues in the CDR3. Unmatched junction bases numbered 4, after V lost 4 bases and J lost 1 base. CDR1 SGHTA and CDR2 FQGNSA come from the germline V gene. The chain's CDR3 is CASSSGDRSNQPQHF. The DNA for the CDR3 is TGTGCCAGCAGCTCGGGGGACAGAAGCAATCAGCCCCAGCATTTT. The full variable domain, its missing parts supplied by reference TRBV7-2 and TRBJ1-5, is GAGVSQSPSNKVTEKGKDVELRCDPISGHTALYWYRQSLGQGLEFLIYFQGNSAPDKSGLPSDRFSAERTGGSVSTLTIQRTQQEDSAVYLCASSSGDRSNQPQHFGDGTRLSIL.

This clonotype appeared many times. The gene calls are TRBV29-1 and TRBJ2-2; D is perhaps TRBD1 (5 bases). This CDR3 spans 12 amino acids. Germline-derived CDR1 and CDR2 are SQVTM and ANQGSEA. Trimming pared 1 base from V and 6 bases from J, leaving 6 bases between. The CDR3 nucleotides read TGCAGCGTTGAAGCAGGGTCCGGGGAGCTGTTTTTT. Translating gives CSVEAGSGELFF.

This clonotype was observed many times. The chain uses TRBV19 and TRBJ2-7; weak D call: TRBD1 (6 bases). CDR1 and CDR2 from the germline V gene are LNHDA and SQIVND (reference sequence). Deletions cut 9 bases from V and 2 bases from J, with 17 bases between. The CDR3 runs to 14 residues. CDR3 in DNA: TGTGCCAGCTCCCGCCCAGGGGCTACCTACGAGCAGTACTTC. Translated, it gives CASSRPGATYEQYF.

This clonotype occurred a few times. V gene TRBV6-1 combines with J gene TRBJ2-2, with a tentative D call TRBD2 (6 bases). This CDR3 is built from 14 residues. Trimming left V 6 bases short and J 1 base short, with 9 bases between. The germline V gene encodes CDR1 MNHNS and CDR2 SASEGT. As DNA, the CDR3 is TGTGCCAGCAGGATGGGGGGGAACACCGGGGAGCTGTTTTTT. This translates into CASRMGGNTGELFF.

The chain couples TRBV7-2 to TRBJ2-5; 7 nucleotides line up with TRBD2. The J segment lost 5 bases and the V segment lost 4 bases, leaving 13 bases of the junction unmatched. Germline CDR1 and CDR2: SGHTA and FQGNSA. The CDR3 loop spans 16 amino acids. The CDR3 bases are TGTGCCAGCAGCTCGGGTCGTGGGGGGGTTGCGGAGACCCAGTACTTC. This gives the protein CASSSGRGGVAETQYF.

As for this clonotype: One junction end does not reproduce the germline sequence, and a read error may be involved. The chain joins TRBV30 to TRBJ2-7; D possibly matches TRBD1 or TRBD2 (6 bases each). The germline V gene encodes CDR1 GTSNPN and CDR2 SVGIG (reference sequence). The CDR3 extends over 16 amino acids. The CDR3 loop is CAWSVGGMGLTYEQSF. In DNA form, the CDR3 reads TGTGCCTGGAGTGTCGGGGGCATGGGCCTCACCTACGAGCAGTCCTTC.

This clonotype has a count of ten or more. The J gene is TRBJ1-2, the V gene TRBV6-5; TRBD1 is a possible D gene (5 bases). The CDR3 runs to 16 residues. In germline, CDR1 is MNHEY, CDR2 SVGAGI. Trimming pared 2 bases from V and 0 bases from J, leaving 13 bases between. The CDR3 nucleotides read TGTGCCAGCAGTTACGCCGGGGCTCCACCTAACTATGGCTACACCTTC. Its translation: CASSYAGAPPNYGYTF.

There are many counts of this clonotype. The J gene is TRBJ2-7, the V gene TRBV5-6; 9 bases line up with TRBD2. The germline V gene encodes CDR1 SGHDT and CDR2 YYEEEE. Trimming took 4 bases from V and 2 from J; bases not matched to a gene: 10. CDR3 length equals 16 residues. The CDR3 sequence: CASSPTPRLAAYEQYF. CDR3 DNA sequence: TGTGCCAGCAGCCCAACCCCGCGACTAGCGGCCTACGAGCAGTACTTC.

This clonotype was seen more than once but under ten times. The V call is TRBV12-3 or TRBV12-4, the J call TRBJ1-5; no clear D gene. CDR3 length equals 13 residues. V dropped 10 bases and J dropped 2 bases, with 12 bases sitting between them. CDR3 nucleotide sequence: TGTGCCACCCGGTCCGGCGGCAATCAGCCCCAGCATTTT. The encoded protein is CATRSGGNQPQHF.

This clonotype was picked up many times. This chain links TRBV28 with TRBJ2-5, with TRBD1 matching 8 bases. The germline V gene encodes CDR1 MDHEN and CDR2 SYDVKM. The CDR3 has 14 amino acids. Trimming removed 5 bases from V and 5 bases from J; junction bases left unmatched: 7. The CDR3 coding sequence is TGTGCCAGCAGTCCGGACAGGGTTGTGGAGACCCAGTACTTC. This sequence encodes CASSPDRVVETQYF.

This clonotype has at least ten counts. V and J are TRBV6-1 and TRBJ2-2; D unresolved. Trimming took off 2 bases at V and 7 bases at J, with 8 bases between the two ends. The V gene's germline CDR1 is MNHNS and CDR2 SASEGT. The CDR3 totals 13 residues. The CDR3 loop is CASSERFGGELFF. CDR3 DNA: TGTGCCAGCAGTGAAAGGTTTGGCGGGGAGCTGTTTTTT.

There are a few counts of this clonotype. A much bigger clone sits one base away, suggesting this may be a read error. This rearrangement joins TRBV28 to TRBJ2-7; D might be TRBD1 (5 bases). This CDR3 spans 17 amino acids. V gave up 3 bases and J gave up 0 bases, with 18 bases separating them. Germline V gene data show CDR1 as MDHEN and CDR2 as SYDVKM. CDR3 sequence reads: CASSFKPDSSSSYEQYF. CDR3 nucleotide sequence: TGTGCCAGCAGTTTTAAACCAGACAGTTCTTCCTCCTACGAGCAGTACTTC.

In this sample, this clonotype turned up many times. The chain couples TRBV11-3 to TRBJ1-1; D gene unclear. CDR1 is SGHNT, CDR2 YENEEA, per germline. V lost 6 bases to trimming and J lost 4 bases, with 6 bases between them. The CDR3 loop spans 11 amino acids. CDR3 amino acids: CASRVSTEAFF. As DNA, the CDR3 is TGTGCCAGCAGGGTCTCCACTGAAGCTTTCTTT.

Details on this clonotype: The junction departs from germline at one end; a sequencing error may be responsible. In DNA form, the CDR3 reads TGTGCCAGCTTCGAGGACAGTCATGGCTACAACTTC. It encodes CASFEDSHGYNF. This chain links TRBV18 with TRBJ1-2, with a weak D call TRBD1 (6 bases). The CDR3 loop spans 12 amino acids. In germline, CDR1 is KGHSH, CDR2 LQKENI.

This clonotype showed up many times. Relative to the germline gene, one junction end is altered; a read error may explain this. This chain links TRBV24-1 with TRBJ1-1, with 7 bases that match TRBD1. The CDR3 extends over 15 amino acids. Per germline, CDR1 KGHDR and CDR2 SFDVKD. CDR3 region: CATQGTELQNPEAFF. The CDR3, as DNA: TGTGCCACTCAGGGGACAGAGCTTCAGAACCCTGAAGCTTTCTTT.

This clonotype showed up many times. The rearrangement links TRBV30 to TRBJ2-5; TRBD2 aligns across 11 bases. This CDR3 has 14 amino acids. V lost 1 base to trimming and J lost 7 bases; unmatched junction nucleotides: 5. The germline V gene encodes CDR1 GTSNPN and CDR2 SVGIG (reference sequence). The CDR3 loop reads CAWSALAGGATQYF. The CDR3 DNA sequence: TGTGCCTGGAGTGCGCTAGCGGGAGGAGCGACCCAGTACTTC.

In its sample, this clonotype was seen many times. A read error is possible here, since a much larger clone lies one base away. The J gene is TRBJ2-7, the V gene TRBV5-4; 9 nucleotides align to TRBD1. The trim removed 4 bases at V and 3 bases at J, leaving 8 bases unmatched. This CDR3 spans 15 amino acids. Germline V gene data show CDR1 as SGHNT and CDR2 as YYREEE (reference sequence). CDR3 sequence: CASSMSGTGIYEQYF. The CDR3 DNA reads TGTGCCAGCAGCATGTCCGGGACAGGGATCTACGAGCAGTACTTC.

This clonotype came up many times. This chain links TRBV24-1 with TRBJ2-5; TRBD2 matches 14 bases. The CDR3 runs to 17 residues. With 6 bases clipped from V and 3 bases from J, the junction kept 8 bases outside the gene matches. CDR1 is KGHDR, CDR2 SFDVKD, per germline. CDR3 residues: CATSPGPGLAGEETQYF. The DNA of the CDR3 is TGTGCCACCAGTCCTGGGCCGGGACTAGCGGGAGAAGAGACCCAGTACTTC.

For this clonotype: The junction does not match germline at one end; this may be a read error. The genes are TRBV28 and TRBJ1-5; TRBD1 might be the D (6 bases). This CDR3 has 15 residues. Germline V gene sequence: CDR1 MDHEN, CDR2 SYDVKM. CDR3 residues: CASSRDNLSTQPQPF. Here the CDR3 DNA reads TGTGCCAGCAGTAGGGACAACCTATCAACCCAGCCCCAGCCTTTT.

This clonotype was observed at least ten times. The rearrangement links TRBV11-2 to TRBJ2-2; D unclear. Germline CDR1 is SGHAT and CDR2 is FQNNGV. The V end lost 7 bases, the J end lost 5 bases, and 8 bases lay between the germline ends. The CDR3 totals 12 residues. The CDR3, as DNA: TGTGCCAGCACCTCCGGGACCGGGGAGCTGTTTTTT. It is translated as CASTSGTGELFF.

The table lists this clonotype with many counts. The J gene is TRBJ1-1, the V gene TRBV27, with D unresolved. CDR1 and CDR2 (germline): MNHEY, SMNVEV (reference sequence). The CDR3 runs to 13 residues. Trimming shortened V by 2 bases and J by 7 bases, and 11 bases separated the two germline ends. The CDR3 DNA sequence: TGTGCCAGCAGTTTAGGTAAAGGGCTTGAAGCTTTCTTT. Its translation: CASSLGKGLEAFF.